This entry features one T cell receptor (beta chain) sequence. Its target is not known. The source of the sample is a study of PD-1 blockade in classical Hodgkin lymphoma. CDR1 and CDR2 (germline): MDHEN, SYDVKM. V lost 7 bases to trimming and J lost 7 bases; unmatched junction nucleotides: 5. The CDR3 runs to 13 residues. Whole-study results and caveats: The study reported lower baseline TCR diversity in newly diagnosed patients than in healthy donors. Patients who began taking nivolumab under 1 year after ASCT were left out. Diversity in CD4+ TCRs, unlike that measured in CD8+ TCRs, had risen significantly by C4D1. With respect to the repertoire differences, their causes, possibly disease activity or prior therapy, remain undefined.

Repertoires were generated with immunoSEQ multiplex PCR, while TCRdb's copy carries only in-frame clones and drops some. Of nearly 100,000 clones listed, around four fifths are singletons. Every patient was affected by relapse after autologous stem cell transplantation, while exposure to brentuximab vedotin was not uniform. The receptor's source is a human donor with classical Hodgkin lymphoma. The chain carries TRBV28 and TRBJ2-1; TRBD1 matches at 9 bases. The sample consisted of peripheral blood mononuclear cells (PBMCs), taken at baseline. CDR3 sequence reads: CASNGQGLNEQFF. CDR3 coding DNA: TGTGCCAGCAACGGACAGGGGCTGAATGAGCAGTTCTTC.